This T cell receptor (beta chain) was retrieved from a study of T cell repertoires in cytomegalovirus infection. Study-wide background: CMV infection and matching HLA type were both indicated by public TCR beta signatures.

Via MiXCR, TCRdb re-called the reads, giving one row per CDR3 protein. The sample has about 440,000 distinct CDR3 sequences, roughly 31% seen once; the top ten hold 12% to 15%. Study findings and constraints: Using cumulative public TCR beta family frequency, the authors identified those who carried CMV together with the relevant HLA.

The CDR3 length is 12 residues. Germline V CDR1 and CDR2: SGHTA, FQGTGA. Trimming stripped 8 bases from V and 5 bases from J, with 10 bases between. Details on this clonotype: The antigen remains undetermined.

The rearrangement uses TRBV7-3 and TRBJ2-1; D is unresolved. The origin of this receptor is a human donor in good health (CMV status not recorded). Some clones in this sample may be carry-over from other donors' samples. Sequencing was done on a sample of PBMCs. The CDR3 reads CASAGPHNEQFF. In DNA, the CDR3 is TGTGCCAGCGCTGGCCCCCACAATGAGCAGTTCTTC.